This note documents a single TCR beta chain sequence. Primers for the PCR totalled 60 Vbeta and 13 Jbeta. Produced via immunoSEQ multiplex PCR; TCRdb's table is partial and in-frame only. The data show approximately 210,000 clones, less than 85% seen once. This record comes from a study of cytomegalovirus exposure and HLA in healthy donors. The receptor comes from a girl aged 10-17 years in good health and CMV-seropositive. The specimen was PBMCs.

CDR3 sequence: CASSYSPGSGNTIYF. The CDR3 coding sequence is TGTGCCAGCAGTTACTCGCCAGGGTCAGGAAACACCATATATTTT. The chain links TRBV6-6 to TRBJ1-3, with D possibly matching TRBD1 (5 bases). The CDR3 has 15 residues. Trimming cost V 0 bases and J 4 bases, with 10 bases left between them. CDR1 is MNHNY, CDR2 SVGAGI, per germline (reference sequence).